This T cell receptor (beta chain) was profiled in a study of cytomegalovirus exposure and HLA in healthy donors. PCR was performed using 60 Vbeta and 13 Jbeta primers. Only in-frame clones appear in the TCRdb table, and some are missing; sequencing was by immunoSEQ multiplex PCR. The sample contains 130,000 to 150,000 clones, 79% of which appear only once. CDR3 length: 15 residues. V was cut by 1 base and J by 0 bases, with 10 bases left in between. Germline CDR1 and CDR2: SGDLS and YYNGEE. A single count supports this clone. The origin of this receptor is a man younger than 30 in good health and CMV-seronegative. V usage is TRBV9 and J usage is TRBJ2-5; a possible D gene is TRBD1 (5 bases). Input material: PBMCs. The CDR3 sequence: CASSVWGGYQETQYF. In DNA form, the CDR3 reads TGTGCCAGCAGCGTATGGGGCGGCTACCAAGAGACCCAGTACTTC.